Listed below are T cell receptor beta chains from one sample, sequenced in a study of T cells expressing NK-cell markers. With the 5' RACE reads reprocessed, TCRdb shows one record per CDR3 protein and no DNA. Here the sample table reports under 600,000 distinct CDR3 sequences. The specimen sequenced was blood T cells: a sorted CD56 or NKG2C T cell subset, CD4+ or CD8+ T cells, or bulk PBMC T cells (not recorded which). The receptor source for this set is a woman between 50 and 59 years old in good health. Both conserved end residues are part of each CDR3.

TRBV5-6	TRBJ2-3	CASSSNIAGAGDTQYF
TRBV6-5	TRBJ1-1	CASGRWGEGAEAFF
TRBV7-8	TRBJ2-7	CASSPASGRAVEQYF
TRBV20-1	TRBJ2-5	CSARLAALPSETQYF
TRBV19	TRBJ2-1	CASTLAGAYNEQFF
TRBV20-1	TRBJ2-3	CSASGLVKDTQYF
TRBV5-1	TRBJ2-3	CASSPRVDTQYF
TRBV9	TRBJ1-1	CASSVSGRSTEAFF
TRBV24-1	TRBJ2-3	CATSDPRGSDTQYF
TRBV5-1	TRBJ2-1	CASSPGTGAMNEQFF
TRBV5-4	TRBJ2-1	CASSLERRKSEQFF
TRBV28	TRBJ1-1	CASSLGGGRTEAFF
TRBV20-1	TRBJ2-3	CSASTLAASTDTQYF
TRBV5-1	TRBJ2-2	CASRFDGTSAGELFF
TRBV3-1	TRBJ2-1	CASRPAGTKSSYNEQFF
TRBV5-1	TRBJ2-3	CASRTTVTDTQYF
TRBV11-2	TRBJ2-1	CASSGGQVSSYNEQFF
TRBV5-6	TRBJ1-1	CASRDRVRNTEAFF
TRBV5-1	TRBJ1-1	CASSLKEAAPEAFF
TRBV10-3	TRBJ1-1	CAITRGVRDTEAFF
TRBV4-1	TRBJ2-3	CASSQVVVSDTQYF
TRBV7-7	TRBJ2-2	CASSLVGGGLGTGELFF